This passage covers 11 T cell receptor beta chains from one sample sequenced in a study of sequential checkpoint blockade in melanoma (dated by TCRdb to between 2018 and 2020). Libraries came from the immunoSEQ multiplex PCR assay. Here the immuneACCESS table is served through TCRdb, limited to in-frame sequences with V and J called. Missing clones are a known gap in these copies; in checked studies unresolved V genes cover under half, and the rest lacks a known reason. Within this sample are 4,500 to 5,500 clones, with approximately 29% of them counted one time only. The ten largest clones add up to 11% of the sample. This specimen's treatment or condition label, interpreted: randomized to nivolumab then ipilimumab (arm A) or the reverse (arm B). The sample was tumor tissue (inferred from file names), taken from a patient given nivolumab and ipilimumab in sequence. The receptors were sampled from a human donor with melanoma.

This clone was detected only a few times. The chain combines TRBV6-8 with TRBJ2-2; D call uncertain. The CDR3 runs to 13 residues. V lost 5 bases, J lost 1 base, and 5 bases lay in between. Germline values: CDR1 MNHGY, CDR2 SAAAGT. The CDR3 nucleotides read TGTGCCAGCAGTCCGCGGAACACCGGGGAGCTGTTTTTT. Translating gives CASSPRNTGELFF.

The chain recombines TRBV5-1 with TRBJ1-4; 12 nucleotides agree with TRBD1. The CDR3 is made up of 16 amino acids. V lost 0 bases to trimming and J lost 5 bases; unmatched junction nucleotides: 2. The germline V gene encodes CDR1 SGHRS and CDR2 YFSETQ. In DNA form, the CDR3 reads TGCGCCAGCAGCTTGGAGGGACAGGGGGCAAATGAAAAACTGTTTTTT. Translating gives CASSLEGQGANEKLFF.

The table lists this clone with a few counts. The gene calls are TRBV19 and TRBJ1-4; D is ambiguous. V lost 4 bases and J lost 0, with 18 bases in between. Looked up from germline, CDR1 is LNHDA and CDR2 is SQIVND (reference sequence). The CDR3 length is 18 residues. CDR3 in DNA: TGTGCCAGTAGTACTAGGACCTTATCCGGCGCAACTAATGAAAAACTGTTTTTT. Residues: CASSTRTLSGATNEKLFF.

V usage is TRBV5-1 and J usage is TRBJ2-5; 8 bases match TRBD1. The CDR3 length is 15 residues. The germline CDR1 and CDR2 sequences are SGHRS and YFSETQ. Trimming at V came to 4 bases and at J to 5 bases, leaving 10 bases not matched to a gene. The DNA of the CDR3 is TGCGCCAGCAGCCCCGGACAGGGATTGGTGGAGACCCAGTACTTC. Amino acid sequence: CASSPGQGLVETQYF.

The rearrangement uses TRBV18 and TRBJ1-5; 7 bases agree with TRBD1. CDR1 is KGHSH and CDR2 is LQKENI in the germline V gene. The CDR3 totals 16 residues. V shed 4 bases and J 4 bases; nucleotides not matched to a gene: 10. This CDR3 is CASSRDPDRRNQPQHF. CDR3 coding DNA: TGTGCCAGCTCACGAGACCCGGACAGGCGTAATCAGCCCCAGCATTTT.

The CDR3 protein is CASSLGQGVSYEQYF. The CDR3 region has the DNA TGCGCCAGCAGCCTGGGACAGGGGGTTTCCTACGAGCAGTACTTC. The chain employs TRBV5-1 and TRBJ2-7; 11 bases are a match to TRBD1. The V and J ends lost 4 bases and 1 base, in that order; junction bases with no gene match: 4. The CDR3 has 15 amino acids. Germline V gives CDR1 SGHRS, CDR2 YFSETQ.

By its share, this clone is medium-sized. This chain links TRBV11-3 with TRBJ2-2; D not certain. Trimming pared 3 bases from V and 3 bases from J, leaving 8 bases between. From germline, CDR1 is SGHNT and CDR2 YENEEA. The CDR3 runs to 14 residues. Written as DNA, the CDR3 is TGTGCCAGCAGCTTTACAACATACACCGGGGAGCTGTTTTTT. Translating gives CASSFTTYTGELFF.

This clone qualifies as medium-sized. This chain joins TRBV4-1 and TRBJ2-5; D unresolved. V was clipped by 2 bases and J by 3 bases, with 10 bases between them. The CDR3 sequence is 14 residues long. Germline-derived CDR1 and CDR2 are MGHRA and YSYEKL. This CDR3 reads CASSQSPREETQYF. The CDR3 DNA reads as TGCGCCAGCAGCCAATCCCCTAGAGAAGAGACCCAGTACTTC.

This chain connects TRBV7-5 to TRBJ2-1; the D segment call TRBD2 is taken from the table without a DNA check. TRBV7-5 is tagged as a pseudogene. The CDR3 is 15 residues long. The CDR3 DNA sequence: TGTGCCAGCAGCTTGAGCGGGGGTTTCTACAATGAGCAGTTCTTC. Protein product: CASSLSGGFYNEQFF.

In its sample, this clone was seen a few times. The chain employs TRBV11-3 and TRBJ1-6; D ambiguous. Looked up from germline, CDR1 is SGHNT and CDR2 is YENEEA. Between the trimmed V and J ends, which lost 2 bases and 8 bases, there was a span of 16 bases. The CDR3 sequence is 16 residues long. The CDR3 spells CASSLRQAHSDSPLHF. The CDR3 DNA is TGTGCCAGCAGCTTAAGGCAGGCTCATAGCGATTCACCCCTCCACTTT.

The table lists this clone with a few counts. This chain connects TRBV10-2 to TRBJ1-6; D might be TRBD1 (5 bases). Between the trimmed V and J ends, which lost 5 bases and 7 bases, there was a span of 15 bases. The CDR3 extends over 15 amino acids. From germline, CDR1 is WSHSY and CDR2 SAAADI. CDR3 in DNA: TGCGCCAGCAGTTACGGAAAAGGGGTGAATTCACCCCTCCACTTT. This sequence encodes CASSYGKGVNSPLHF.